This T cell receptor beta chain was observed in a study of graft-versus-host responses after intestinal transplantation. For the study at large: Each recipient received a multivisceral, liver-intestinal, or isolated intestinal graft. The study gave all recipients anti-thymocyte globulin induction, then tacrolimus and steroids for about 3 years. Findings of the study overall: Circulating GvH clone levels at their peak were associated with HvG declines (early post-transplant).

Using immunoSEQ multiplex PCR, the repertoire was profiled, and TCRdb retains in-frame clones only, with some absent. The sample holds around 69,000 clones, almost 90% seen once. Of note for this clone: What it binds is unknown.

The germline CDR1 and CDR2 sequences are SGHAT and FQNNGV. Trimming removed 1 base from V and 4 bases from J; junction bases left unmatched: 1. There are 14 residues in the CDR3. The J gene is TRBJ1-2, the V gene TRBV11-2; 9 bases map to TRBD1. This sequence originates from a human donor who was the organ donor for an intestinal transplant. Sequenced material: unstimulated CD8+ T cells sorted from spleen or lymph node cells, taken before transplant. The CDR3 protein is CASSLVDRGYGYTF. CDR3 nucleotides: TGTGCCAGCAGCTTAGTGGACAGGGGCTATGGCTACACCTTC. The variable domain in full, with the rest retrieved from reference TRBV11-2 and TRBJ1-2, is EAGVAQSPRYKIIEKRQSVAFWCNPISGHATLYWYQQILGQGPKLLIQFQNNGVVDDSQLPKDRFSAERLKGVDSTLKIQPAKLEDSAVYLCASSLVDRGYGYTFGSGTRLTVV.